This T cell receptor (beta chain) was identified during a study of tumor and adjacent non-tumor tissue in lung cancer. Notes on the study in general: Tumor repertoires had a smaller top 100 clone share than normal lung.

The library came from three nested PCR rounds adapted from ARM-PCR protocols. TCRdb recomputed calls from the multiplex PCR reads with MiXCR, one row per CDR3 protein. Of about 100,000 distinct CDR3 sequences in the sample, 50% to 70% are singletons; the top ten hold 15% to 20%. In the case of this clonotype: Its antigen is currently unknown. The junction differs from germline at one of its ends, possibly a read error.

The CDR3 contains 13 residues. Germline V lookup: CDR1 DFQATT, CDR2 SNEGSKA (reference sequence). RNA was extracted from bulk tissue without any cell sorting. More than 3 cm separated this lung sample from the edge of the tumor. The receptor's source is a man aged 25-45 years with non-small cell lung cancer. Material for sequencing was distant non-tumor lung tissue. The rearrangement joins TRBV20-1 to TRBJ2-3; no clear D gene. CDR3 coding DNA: TGCACTGCTAAAGCTGGGAGCACAGATACGCAGTATTTT. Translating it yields CTAKAGSTDTQYF.